Listed here are 14 T cell receptor beta chains from one sample, sequenced in a study of preoperative IRX-2 immunotherapy in early breast cancer. Here immunoSEQ multiplex PCR was the method, and the copy in TCRdb shows in-frame clones only, minus some. The table records around 34,000 clones, over 80% of them present only once. The treatment: preoperative locoregional IRX-2 cytokine immunotherapy. The specimen comprised lymph node tissue, sampled from a patient treated with IRX-2 immunotherapy. All receptors derive from a human donor with breast cancer.

The chain links TRBV19 to TRBJ1-4, with 8 bases that match TRBD1. The CDR3 totals 13 residues. Trimming at V came to 9 bases and at J to 7 bases, leaving 7 bases not matched to a gene. The germline CDR1 and CDR2 sequences are LNHDA and SQIVND (reference sequence). Here the CDR3 reads CASRRGLGEKLFF. In DNA form, the CDR3 reads TGTGCCAGCCGCAGGGGGCTGGGTGAAAAACTGTTTTTT.

The chain joins TRBV28 to TRBJ2-4; possibly TRBD2 for D (6 bases). The CDR3 contains 17 residues. Looked up from germline, CDR1 is MDHEN and CDR2 is SYDVKM. V was pared by 5 bases and J by 2 bases, with 19 bases between. The chain's CDR3 is CASSLPWGRGTKNIQYF. In DNA form, the CDR3 reads TGTGCCAGCAGTCTCCCTTGGGGTCGGGGGACCAAAAACATTCAGTACTTC.

The V call is TRBV7-7, the J call TRBJ2-1; TRBD1 might be the D (6 bases). The ends were cut back, 5 bases at V and 9 bases at J, with 29 bases in the middle. The V gene's germline CDR1 is SSHAT and CDR2 FNYEAQ (reference sequence). There are 18 residues in the CDR3. The CDR3 nucleotides are TGTGCCAGCAGCCATAGACATACTTCCGGGACACAGAGTGCTGAGCAGTTCTTC. It codes for CASSHRHTSGTQSAEQFF.

The chain combines TRBV27 with TRBJ2-4; 7 nucleotides align to TRBD1. The CDR3 totals 16 residues. Germline V lookup: CDR1 MNHEY, CDR2 SMNVEV (reference sequence). V shed 6 bases and J 7 bases; nucleotides not matched to a gene: 15. The CDR3 here is CASRVTGIGFWNIQYF. The CDR3 DNA follows: TGTGCCAGCAGGGTGACAGGGATTGGATTCTGGAACATTCAGTACTTC.

The chain employs TRBV28 and TRBJ2-7; no definite D call. The germline gives CDR1 MDHEN, CDR2 SYDVKM. V lost 6 bases and J 0 bases, leaving 9 bases between the germline ends. CDR3 size: 13 residues. In nucleotides, the CDR3 is TGTGCCAGCAGCCAAAAAAACTCCTACGAGCAGTACTTC. Protein: CASSQKNSYEQYF.

V usage is TRBV30 and J usage is TRBJ2-3; D remains unclear. Germline-derived CDR1 and CDR2 are GTSNPN and SVGIG (reference sequence). The CDR3 loop spans 13 amino acids. Trimming took 0 bases from V and 6 from J, leaving 10 bases between them. CDR3 nucleotides: TGTGCCTGGAGTGTAAGAGGTGCGGATACGCAGTATTTT. Amino acids: CAWSVRGADTQYF.

The rearrangement uses TRBV11-3 and TRBJ1-5; TRBD1 agrees at 7 bases. Germline V CDR1 and CDR2: SGHNT, YENEEA. Trimming took 3 bases from V and 3 from J; bases not matched to a gene: 5. The CDR3 consists of 15 residues. CDR3 loop: CASSFSGQFNQPQHF. The CDR3 DNA follows: TGTGCCAGCAGCTTTTCGGGACAGTTCAATCAGCCCCAGCATTTT.

The chain carries TRBV1 and TRBJ2-3; the table's D call of TRBD2 was not tested on the DNA. TRBV1 is shown as a pseudogene. This CDR3 comprises 16 residues. The CDR3 DNA reads as TGCGCCAGCAGCCAAGTCGGGACTAGCGGGAAAAGGGGGCAGTATTTT. Protein sequence: CASSQVGTSGKRGQYF.

The rearrangement links TRBV28 to TRBJ1-3; D gene ambiguous. The V end lost 3 bases, the J end lost 0 bases, and 12 bases lay between the germline ends. Germline values: CDR1 MDHEN, CDR2 SYDVKM. This CDR3 has 16 amino acids. Here the CDR3 reads CASSFPDRSSGNTIYF. Written as DNA, the CDR3 is TGTGCCAGCAGTTTCCCGGACCGCTCCTCTGGAAACACCATATATTTT.

The chain couples TRBV28 to TRBJ1-2; 7 positions agree with TRBD1. V shed 7 bases and J 3 bases; nucleotides not matched to a gene: 2. Germline CDR1 MDHEN, CDR2 SYDVKM. The CDR3 sequence is 12 residues long. CDR3 amino acids: CASNRGYYGYTF. Written as DNA, the CDR3 is TGTGCCAGCAACAGGGGCTACTATGGCTACACCTTC.

V and J are TRBV28 and TRBJ2-3; 9 bases line up with TRBD2. After removal of 2 bases from V and 6 bases from J, the junction contained 0 bases not matched to a gene. In germline, CDR1 is MDHEN, CDR2 SYDVKM. The CDR3 runs 13 residues. The CDR3: CASSLAGGDTQYF. The CDR3, as DNA: TGTGCCAGCAGTTTAGCGGGGGGGGATACGCAGTATTTT.

The J gene is TRBJ2-7, the V gene TRBV29-1, with 8 bases identical to TRBD1. V dropped 7 bases and J dropped 2; count of bases not matched to a gene: 7. CDR1 SQVTM and CDR2 ANQGSEA come from the germline V gene. CDR3 length: 13 residues. The CDR3 bases are TGCAGCGCCTTACAGGGGGTTGCCTACGAGCAGTACTTC. Translation: CSALQGVAYEQYF.

The chain employs TRBV14 and TRBJ2-3, with a weak D call TRBD2 (5 bases). Germline CDR1 is SGHDN and CDR2 is FVKESK. V was clipped by 0 bases and J by 4 bases, with 8 bases between them. The CDR3 totals 14 residues. The CDR3 nucleotides read TGTGCCAGCAGCCAAGATTACGGGGCAGATACGCAGTATTTT. Translating gives CASSQDYGADTQYF.

This sequence joins TRBV6-4 and TRBJ2-5, with 7 nucleotides matching TRBD1. The V gene end was trimmed by 6 bases and the J gene end by 5 bases; junction bases not matched to a gene: 3. The CDR3 extends over 12 amino acids. Looked up from germline, CDR1 is MRHNA and CDR2 is SNTAGT. The CDR3 reads CASSLQGETQYF. In DNA, the CDR3 is TGTGCCAGCAGCCTACAGGGGGAGACCCAGTACTTC.